These 8 T cell receptor beta chains share one sample of origin, sequenced in a study of blood T cell repertoires in COVID-19. Sequencing used immunoSEQ multiplex PCR; TCRdb keeps in-frame clones, though not all of them. Of about 190,000 clones in the sample, roughly 80% were seen once. Material: peripheral blood. All receptors derive from a man aged 25 to 40 with active or convalescent COVID-19.

The chain couples TRBV30 to TRBJ2-5; 11 nucleotides match TRBD2. V trimming: 4 bases; J trimming: 5 bases; junction bases outside the gene matches: 0. The CDR3 runs 12 residues. Looked up from germline, CDR1 is GTSNPN and CDR2 is SVGIG (reference sequence). For the CDR3, the DNA is TGTGCCTGGACTAGCGGGGGGGAGACCCAGTACTTC. Translation: CAWTSGGETQYF.

In its sample, this clone was seen many times. This sequence joins TRBV10-1 and TRBJ2-7; TRBD2 might be the D (5 bases). With 6 bases removed from V and 1 base from J, the gap between germline ends came to 31 bases. The germline V gene encodes CDR1 WNHNN and CDR2 SYGVQD (reference sequence). This CDR3 has 20 residues. In DNA form, the CDR3 reads TGCGCCAGCAGCGAGGTACCCGGGCGGGTCCCCGAATTCCTTTCCTACGAGCAGTACTTC. Amino acid sequence: CASSEVPGRVPEFLSYEQYF.

This clone has just one count. The chain joins TRBV6-5 to TRBJ1-6; tentatively, D is TRBD1 (6 bases). This CDR3 is built from 15 residues. V was trimmed by 5 bases and J by 10 bases, leaving 18 bases between them. Germline assignment: CDR1 MNHEY and CDR2 SVGAGI. The CDR3 is CASSTSTGSYSPLHF. Here the CDR3 DNA reads TGTGCCAGCAGTACTTCTACAGGGTCTTACTCACCCCTCCACTTT.

The CDR3 DNA reads TGTGCCAGCAGCCTCCGGGTGGGAGGGGCCACTGAAGCTTTCTTT. Translating gives CASSLRVGGATEAFF. The genes are TRBV11-2 and TRBJ1-1; D may be TRBD1 (5 bases). Germline V gene lookup returns CDR1 SGHAT and CDR2 FQNNGV. Trimming pared 5 bases from V and 4 bases from J, leaving 17 bases between. This CDR3 is 15 amino acids long.

CDR3 residues: CASSPGAALNTQYF. CDR3 DNA sequence: TGCGCCAGCAGCCCAGGGGCGGCCCTGAATACGCAGTATTTT. V usage is TRBV4-1 and J usage is TRBJ2-3; a weak D match, TRBD1 (6 bases). Trimming pared 4 bases from V and 7 bases from J, leaving 15 bases between. The CDR3 spans 14 residues. Germline V gene sequence: CDR1 MGHRA, CDR2 YSYEKL.

This sequence joins TRBV3-1 (or the pseudogene TRBV3-2) and TRBJ1-1, with D possibly matching TRBD1 (5 bases). Germline V gene data show CDR1 as LGHDT and CDR2 as YNNKEL (reference sequence). The CDR3 is made up of 12 amino acids. Trimming left V 5 bases short and J 11 bases short, with 15 bases between. The CDR3: CASSGPGIGAFF. Here the CDR3 DNA reads TGTGCCAGCAGCGGGCCAGGGATAGGGGCTTTCTTT.

The V gene is TRBV27, the J gene TRBJ2-5; TRBD1 matches at 12 bases. Germline loops: CDR1 MNHEY, CDR2 SMNVEV (reference sequence). The length of the CDR3 is 14 residues. After removal of 5 bases from V and 7 bases from J, the junction contained 5 bases not matched to a gene. The CDR3 here is CASSGTGGAGTQYF. Written as DNA, the CDR3 is TGTGCCAGCAGTGGGACAGGGGGCGCGGGGACCCAGTACTTC.

The rearrangement uses TRBV6-2 or TRBV6-3 and TRBJ2-7, with 7 nucleotides matching TRBD1. Per the germline V gene, CDR1 is MNHEY and CDR2 is SVGEGT. This CDR3 spans 14 amino acids. V lost 2 bases and J lost 3; bases outside the gene matches: 4. CDR3 in DNA: TGTGCCAGCAGTTACGGGGGACAGTACTACGAGCAGTACGTC. It yields the protein CASSYGGQYYEQYV.